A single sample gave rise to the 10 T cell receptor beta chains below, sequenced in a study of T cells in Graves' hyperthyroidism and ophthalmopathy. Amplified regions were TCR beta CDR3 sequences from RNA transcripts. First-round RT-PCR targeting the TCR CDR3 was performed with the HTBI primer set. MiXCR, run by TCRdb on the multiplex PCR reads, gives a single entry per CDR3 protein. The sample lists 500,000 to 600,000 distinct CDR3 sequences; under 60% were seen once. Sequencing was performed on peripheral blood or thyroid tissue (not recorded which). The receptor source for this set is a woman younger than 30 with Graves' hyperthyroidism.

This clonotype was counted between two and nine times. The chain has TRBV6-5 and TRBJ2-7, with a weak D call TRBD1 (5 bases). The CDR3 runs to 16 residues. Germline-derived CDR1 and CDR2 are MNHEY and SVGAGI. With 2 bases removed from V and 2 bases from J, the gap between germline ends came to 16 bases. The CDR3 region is CASSYRGAVLAYEQYF. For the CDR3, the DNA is TGTGCCAGCAGTTACCGTGGGGCAGTTCTTGCCTACGAGCAGTACTTC.

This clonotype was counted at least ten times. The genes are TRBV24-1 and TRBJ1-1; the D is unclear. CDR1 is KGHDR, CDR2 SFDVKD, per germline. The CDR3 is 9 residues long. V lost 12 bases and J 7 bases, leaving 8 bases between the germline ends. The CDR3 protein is CAVRVEAFF. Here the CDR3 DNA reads TGTGCCGTCCGCGTTGAAGCTTTCTTT.

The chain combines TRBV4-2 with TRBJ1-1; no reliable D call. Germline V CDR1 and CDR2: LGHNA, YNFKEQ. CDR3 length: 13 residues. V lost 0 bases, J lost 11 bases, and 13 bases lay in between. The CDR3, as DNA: TGTGCCAGCAGCCAAGAAGAGTCCGGATGGGCTTTCTTT. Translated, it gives CASSQEESGWAFF.

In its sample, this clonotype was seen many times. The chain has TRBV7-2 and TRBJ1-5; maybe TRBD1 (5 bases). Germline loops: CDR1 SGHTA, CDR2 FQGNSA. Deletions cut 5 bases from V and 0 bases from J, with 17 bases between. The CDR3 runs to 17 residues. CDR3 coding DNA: TGTGCCAGCAGCCGGGATGGGACGCGAGATAGCAATCAGCCCCAGCATTTT. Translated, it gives CASSRDGTRDSNQPQHF.

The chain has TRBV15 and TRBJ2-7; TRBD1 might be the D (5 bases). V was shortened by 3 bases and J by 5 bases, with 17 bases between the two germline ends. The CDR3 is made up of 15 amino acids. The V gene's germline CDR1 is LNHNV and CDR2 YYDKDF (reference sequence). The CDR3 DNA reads TGTGCCACCAGCAGGGAAGGTGGGGCTAACGACGAGCAGTACTTC. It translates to CATSREGGANDEQYF.

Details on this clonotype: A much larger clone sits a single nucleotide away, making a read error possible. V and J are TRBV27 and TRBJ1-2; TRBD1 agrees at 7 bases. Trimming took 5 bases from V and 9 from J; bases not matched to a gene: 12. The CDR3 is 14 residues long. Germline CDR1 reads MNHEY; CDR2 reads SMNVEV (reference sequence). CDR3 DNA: TGTGCCAGCAGTACCTCGGGGACAGAGATCAGCTACACCTTC. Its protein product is CASSTSGTEISYTF.

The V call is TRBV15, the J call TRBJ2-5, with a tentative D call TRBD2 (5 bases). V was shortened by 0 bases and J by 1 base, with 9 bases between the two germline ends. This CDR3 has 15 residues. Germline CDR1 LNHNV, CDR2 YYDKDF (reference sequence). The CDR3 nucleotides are TGTGCCACCAGCAGAGATCCGAGCGGCCAAGAGACCCAGTACTTC. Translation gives CATSRDPSGQETQYF.

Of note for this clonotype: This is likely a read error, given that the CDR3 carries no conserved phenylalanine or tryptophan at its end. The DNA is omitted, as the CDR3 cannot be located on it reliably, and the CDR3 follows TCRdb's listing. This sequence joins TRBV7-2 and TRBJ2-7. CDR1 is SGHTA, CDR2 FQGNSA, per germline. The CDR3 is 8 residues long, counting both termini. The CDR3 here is CASSPLGT.

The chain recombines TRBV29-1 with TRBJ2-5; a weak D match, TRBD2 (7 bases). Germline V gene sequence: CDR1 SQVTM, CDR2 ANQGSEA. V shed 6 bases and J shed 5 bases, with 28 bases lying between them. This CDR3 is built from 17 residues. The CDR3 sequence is CSVSGLDRPGAGETQYF. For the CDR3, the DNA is TGCAGCGTCTCGGGACTTGACAGGCCAGGAGCGGGGGAGACCCAGTACTTC.

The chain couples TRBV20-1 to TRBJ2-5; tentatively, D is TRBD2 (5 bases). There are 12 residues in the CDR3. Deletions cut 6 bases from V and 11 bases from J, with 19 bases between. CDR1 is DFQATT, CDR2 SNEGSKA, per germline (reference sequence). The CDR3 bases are TGCAGTGCCCCCGGTACACTAGATACGCAGTACTTC. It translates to CSAPGTLDTQYF.